This T cell receptor (beta chain) is drawn from a study of shared clonotypes between healthy human individuals. On the study more broadly: The plates for each donor numbered three CD4 naive, three CD4 memory, two CD8 naive and one CD8 memory.

Study results and caveats: An anticipated effect of sequencing depth on clonotype sharing among donors was recognized. Relative to clonotypes present in all four donors, those not shared had lower generation probabilities.

Every immunoSEQ plate was one replicate of a subset's evenly spread DNA. The data were produced by immunoSEQ multiplex PCR, yet TCRdb's version contains in-frame clones alone and is incomplete. Here the sample spans about 2.1 million clones, approximately 92% being singletons. Naive CD8 cells comprised CD45RO-negative, CCR7-positively selected cells, excluding terminally differentiated effector memory CD45RA+ cells. About this clone itself: Antigen specificity is unknown.

The sequence derives from a man aged 18 to 30 in good health. Some clones in this sample may be carry-over from other donors' samples. The sequenced sample consisted of naive CD8+ T cells from PBMCs.

CDR3 nucleotides: TGTGCCACCAGCAGTGGTTGGGGAAAGACCCAGTACTTC. Translating it yields CATSSGWGKTQYF. The V and J genes are TRBV15 and TRBJ2-5; no reliable D call. This CDR3 has 13 residues. Looked up from germline, CDR1 is LNHNV and CDR2 is YYDKDF (reference sequence). V lost 3 bases to trimming and J lost 6 bases, with 11 bases between them.